What follows are 32 T cell receptor beta chains derived from one specimen sequenced in a study of regulatory T cells in long-lasting Graves disease. Described time point: persistent/refractory GD, antithyroid drugs over 5 years with positive TRAb. Making the TCR library involved RNA that had been extracted from PBMCs. CDR3 regions were amplified by Arm-PCR using iRepertoire HTBI primers to build TCR beta libraries. TCRdb passed the multiplex PCR reads through MiXCR, listing each CDR3 protein once. The sample holds under 500,000 distinct CDR3 sequences, less than 25% seen once. The input for sequencing was peripheral blood mononuclear cells (PBMCs), taken when the disease was refractory, from a patient treated with antithyroid drugs. These receptors all stem from a female donor with Graves disease.

This clonotype was observed a handful of times. The V gene is TRBV19, the J gene TRBJ1-2; no clear D gene. This CDR3 is 13 amino acids long. Trimming pared 3 bases from V and 2 bases from J, leaving 7 bases between. Germline V lookup: CDR1 LNHDA, CDR2 SQIVND (reference sequence). The CDR3 reads CASSIGSNYGYTF. CDR3 sequence (DNA): TGTGCCAGTAGTATTGGATCCAACTATGGCTACACCTTC.

At least ten counts were recorded for this clonotype. The chain employs TRBV27 and TRBJ2-7, with 13 bases lining up with TRBD2. The V segment lost 6 bases and the J segment 6 bases; nucleotides outside the gene matches: 8. Per germline, CDR1 MNHEY and CDR2 SMNVEV (reference sequence). The CDR3 is 15 amino acids. The CDR3 sequence is CASSPGTSGISEQYF. As DNA, the CDR3 is TGTGCCAGCAGCCCAGGGACTAGCGGGATATCCGAGCAGTACTTC.

The table lists this clonotype with many counts. The CDR3 nucleotides are TGTGCCAGCAGTTTATCTAAGGAGAGTTGGGGGAACATTCAGTACTTC. Translation gives CASSLSKESWGNIQYF. V is TRBV27 and J is TRBJ2-4; D possibly matches TRBD1 or TRBD2 (5 bases each). Germline V gene lookup returns CDR1 MNHEY and CDR2 SMNVEV (reference sequence). The ends were cut back, 0 bases at V and 7 bases at J, with 16 bases in the middle. The CDR3 is 16 residues long.

The gene calls are TRBV6-2 or TRBV6-3 and TRBJ2-7; 7 bases are shared with TRBD2. The CDR3 consists of 16 residues. After removal of 0 bases from V and 6 bases from J, the junction contained 11 bases not matched to a gene. The germline V gene has CDR1 MNHEY and CDR2 SVGEGT. CDR3 DNA: TGTGCCAGCAGTTACTCGGCGACTAGCAGCCTGTTCGAGCAGTACTTC. Translation: CASSYSATSSLFEQYF.

Many counts were recorded for this clonotype. The gene calls are TRBV12-3 or TRBV12-4 and TRBJ1-4, with a weak D call TRBD1 (5 bases). Trimming left V 0 bases short and J 7 bases short, with 6 bases between. The CDR3 length is 13 residues. CDR3: CASSLAGTEKLFF. DNA for the CDR3: TGTGCCAGCAGTTTAGCAGGGACTGAAAAACTGTTTTTT.

This clonotype was detected many times. A read error may produce the germline difference seen at one junction end. The CDR3 region is CASSLGQLNYEQYF. CDR3 nucleotides: TGCGCCAGCAGCTTGGGGCAGCTTAACTACGAGCAGTACTTC. J is TRBJ2-7 and V is TRBV7-9; D might be TRBD1 (5 bases). The CDR3 runs to 14 residues. Germline CDR1 SEHNR, CDR2 FQNEAQ (reference sequence). Full variable domain (rest looked up from reference TRBV7-9 and TRBJ2-7): DTGVSQNPRHKITKRGQNVTFRCDPISEHNRLYWYRQTLGQGPEFLTYFQNEAQLEKSRLLSDRFSAERPKGSFSTLEIQRTEQGDSAMYLCASSLGQLNYEQYFGPGTRLTVT.

This clonotype was picked up many times. The chain has TRBV13 and TRBJ2-7, with TRBD1 as a possible D gene (6 bases). The ends were cut back, 5 bases at V and 3 bases at J, with 11 bases in the middle. CDR1 and CDR2 (germline): PRHDT, FYEKMQ (reference sequence). This CDR3 has 13 amino acids. The CDR3 DNA is TGTGCCAGCAGCCTCGGGACACACTACGAGCAGTACTTC. Its translation: CASSLGTHYEQYF.

This clonotype was found many times. The chain uses TRBV9 and TRBJ2-2, with unresolved D. From germline, CDR1 is SGDLS and CDR2 YYNGEE. The CDR3 spans 15 residues. With 3 bases removed from V and 0 bases from J, the gap between germline ends came to 9 bases. This CDR3 reads CASSARSANTGELFF. CDR3 sequence (DNA): TGTGCCAGCAGCGCACGGTCCGCGAACACCGGGGAGCTGTTTTTT.

This clonotype was detected only a few times. The chain has TRBV6-1 and TRBJ1-2; D not resolved. V gave up 6 bases and J gave up 7 bases, with 15 bases separating them. CDR3 size: 13 residues. From germline, CDR1 is MNHNS and CDR2 SASEGT. CDR3 coding DNA: TGTGCCAGCAGCCGCCGATCTAGCCCTGGCTACACCTTC. It encodes CASSRRSSPGYTF.

This clonotype has only a few counts. The V and J genes are TRBV11-2 and TRBJ2-2, with D maybe TRBD1 (5 bases). CDR1 is SGHAT and CDR2 is FQNNGV in the germline V gene. There are 14 residues in the CDR3. V lost 4 bases, J lost 4 bases, and 10 bases lay in between. The CDR3 DNA reads as TGTGCCAGCAGCTCTAGGGGTGGCACCGGGGAGCTGTTTTTT. Its protein product is CASSSRGGTGELFF.

The chain uses TRBV29-1 and TRBJ2-5; D possibly matches TRBD1 or TRBD2 (7 bases each). CDR3 length equals 15 residues. The ends were cut back, 4 bases at V and 5 bases at J, with 20 bases in the middle. Germline CDR1 reads SQVTM; CDR2 reads ANQGSEA. The CDR3 DNA reads TGCAGCGTTGCGGACCCCAGGGGGAGGGATGAGACCCAGTACTTC. This sequence encodes CSVADPRGRDETQYF.

This clonotype appeared many times. In nucleotides, the CDR3 is TGTGCCAGCAGTTTGGACCATCAGCCCCAGCATTTT. It is translated as CASSLDHQPQHF. This chain uses TRBV28 with TRBJ1-5; D is unclear. The germline V gene has CDR1 MDHEN and CDR2 SYDVKM. Trimming left V 3 bases short and J 5 bases short, with 5 bases between. The CDR3 sequence is 12 residues long.

The chain employs TRBV20-1 and TRBJ1-6; D might be TRBD1 (5 bases). Deletions cut 4 bases from V and 7 bases from J, with 5 bases between. The CDR3 contains 11 residues. The germline V gene has CDR1 DFQATT and CDR2 SNEGSKA (reference sequence). This CDR3 is CSATGNSPLHF. The DNA for the CDR3 is TGCAGTGCTACAGGGAATTCACCCCTCCACTTT.

The chain employs TRBV6-2 or TRBV6-3 and TRBJ2-2; 12 bases line up with TRBD2. This CDR3 is built from 17 residues. Trimming at V came to 2 bases and at J to 3 bases, leaving 4 bases not matched to a gene. CDR1 is MNHEY, CDR2 SVGEGT, per germline. CDR3: CASSYRLAGEDTGELFF. In DNA form, the CDR3 reads TGTGCCAGCAGTTACAGACTAGCGGGAGAGGACACCGGGGAGCTGTTTTTT.

This clonotype has only a few counts. The rearrangement uses TRBV7-6 and TRBJ1-5; D ambiguous. V lost 5 bases, J lost 4 bases, and 12 bases lay in between. CDR3 length equals 14 residues. The germline CDR1 and CDR2 sequences are SGHVS and FNYEAQ. The CDR3 sequence is CASSAEFNNQPQHF. DNA of the CDR3: TGTGCCAGCAGCGCGGAATTTAATAATCAGCCCCAGCATTTT. The full variable domain, in which reference TRBV7-6 and TRBJ1-5 provide the parts outside the CDR3, is GAGVSQSPRYKVTKRGQDVALRCDPISGHVSLYWYRQALGQGPEFLTYFNYEAQQDKSGLPNDRFSAERPEGSISTLTIQRTEQRDSAMYRCASSAEFNNQPQHFGDGTRLSIL.

J is TRBJ1-1 and V is TRBV19; D may be TRBD1 (6 bases). CDR1 LNHDA and CDR2 SQIVND come from the germline V gene (reference sequence). With 3 bases removed from V and 5 bases from J, the gap between germline ends came to 10 bases. The CDR3 is 13 amino acids. The CDR3 is CASSMGGGTEAFF. In DNA form, the CDR3 reads TGTGCCAGTAGTATGGGAGGGGGAACTGAAGCTTTCTTT.

The chain joins TRBV7-2 to TRBJ2-3, with D tentatively TRBD2 (6 bases). Germline V gives CDR1 SGHTA, CDR2 FQGNSA. The CDR3 loop spans 16 amino acids. V was clipped by 6 bases and J by 5 bases, with 21 bases between them. The CDR3 sequence is CASRSARGPREDTQYF. CDR3 coding DNA: TGTGCCAGCAGGTCGGCTCGTGGGCCGCGGGAAGATACGCAGTATTTT.

The chain links TRBV9 to TRBJ2-7; possibly TRBD2 for D (7 bases). The CDR3 length is 11 residues. The germline V gene encodes CDR1 SGDLS and CDR2 YYNGEE. Trimming cost V 10 bases and J 4 bases, with 12 bases left between them. The chain's CDR3 is CAQGGGYEQYF. Here the CDR3 DNA reads TGTGCCCAGGGAGGGGGTTACGAGCAGTACTTC.

Many counts were recorded for this clonotype. The chain is built from TRBV6-5 and TRBJ2-7, with 8 positions matching TRBD2. The CDR3 extends over 16 amino acids. V shed 0 bases, J shed 3 bases, and the junction held 7 bases outside the gene matches. Germline V gives CDR1 MNHEY, CDR2 SVGAGI. In nucleotides, the CDR3 is TGTGCCAGCAGTTACTCGATTATTAGCGGGAACTACGAGCAGTACTTC. It is translated as CASSYSIISGNYEQYF.

The V call is TRBV7-2, the J call TRBJ2-1, with 8 positions matching TRBD2. V gave up 5 bases and J gave up 8 bases; unmatched junction bases: 17. The CDR3 has 17 residues. From germline, CDR1 is SGHTA and CDR2 FQGNSA. The DNA for the CDR3 is TGTGCCAGCAGCCCCCGTCGTAGCGGGACCCTTGGCGATGAGCAGTTCTTC. As protein: CASSPRRSGTLGDEQFF.

Comments on this clonotype: This sequence may be a read error, since a much larger clone differs from it by one base. Lacking the conserved final phenylalanine or tryptophan, this CDR3 likely reflects a read error. V gene TRBV12-3 or TRBV12-4 combines with J gene TRBJ2-2, with 13 bases aligning to TRBD2. The CDR3 is made up of 16 amino acids. Trimming at V came to 5 bases and at J to 9 bases, leaving 9 bases not matched to a gene. The chain's CDR3 is CASSPGLAGEPRELFS. CDR3 in DNA: TGTGCCAGCAGTCCCGGACTAGCGGGAGAACCGAGGGAGCTGTTTTCT.

V is TRBV29-1 and J is TRBJ2-7; possible D gene TRBD1, 6 bases. The germline V and J ends were trimmed by 6 bases and 3 bases, with 21 bases remaining between them. Germline assignment: CDR1 SQVTM and CDR2 ANQGSEA. The CDR3 is 15 residues long. CDR3 sequence reads: CSVPIPTGTNYEQYF. The DNA of the CDR3 is TGCAGCGTCCCGATTCCGACCGGGACAAACTACGAGCAGTACTTC.

This clonotype was detected a few times. This may come from a read error, since a much larger clone is one base off. The chain recombines TRBV28 with TRBJ2-5; D remains ambiguous. V lost 4 bases and J 4 bases, leaving 16 bases between the germline ends. CDR1 is MDHEN, CDR2 SYDVKM, per germline. The CDR3 length is 15 residues. The CDR3 here is CASSSPLGTRETQYF. The DNA of the CDR3 is TGTGCCAGCAGTTCCCCTCTAGGAACCCGAGAGACCCAGTACTTC. The whole variable domain, filled in from reference TRBV28 and TRBJ2-5, reads DVKVTQSSRYLVKRTGEKVFLECVQDMDHENMFWYRQDPGLGLRLIYFSYDVKMKEKGDIPEGYSVSREKKERFSLILESASTNQTSMYLCASSSPLGTRETQYFGPGTRLLVL.

This clonotype came up many times. The chain links TRBV6-1 to TRBJ2-5; 8 bases line up with TRBD1. Germline V gene lookup returns CDR1 MNHNS and CDR2 SASEGT. V dropped 8 bases and J dropped 4; count of bases not matched to a gene: 12. This CDR3 is 15 amino acids long. The CDR3 DNA reads as TGTGCCAGCGGGGAGACAGGGGCCTTGTTAGAGACCCAGTACTTC. This translates into CASGETGALLETQYF.

There are many counts of this clonotype. This chain links TRBV2 with TRBJ1-5, with TRBD1 matching over 11 bases. The CDR3 has 15 amino acids. Germline CDR1 reads SNHLY; CDR2 reads FYNNEI. The trim removed 6 bases at V and 7 bases at J, leaving 8 bases unmatched. DNA for the CDR3: TGTGCCAGCAGGCCCGGGACAGGGGGAGGACAGCCCCAGCATTTT. It encodes CASRPGTGGGQPQHF.

This clonotype was seen repeatedly, ten times or more. The chain joins TRBV11-2 to TRBJ2-2, with D unresolved. Germline CDR1 SGHAT, CDR2 FQNNGV. V was cut by 0 bases and J by 5 bases, with 4 bases left in between. This CDR3 contains 13 residues. CDR3: CASSLDMTGELFF. In DNA form, the CDR3 reads TGTGCCAGCAGCTTAGACATGACCGGGGAGCTGTTTTTT.

The chain carries TRBV2 and TRBJ1-3; no clear D. Germline values: CDR1 SNHLY, CDR2 FYNNEI. Trimming shortened V by 7 bases and J by 3 bases, and 13 bases separated the two germline ends. There are 14 residues in the CDR3. This CDR3 reads CASTPDGFGNTIYF. The DNA for the CDR3 is TGTGCCAGCACCCCCGATGGTTTTGGAAACACCATATATTTT.

This clonotype was seen ten or more times. The chain carries TRBV28 and TRBJ1-1; maybe TRBD1 (6 bases). Germline CDR1 and CDR2: MDHEN and SYDVKM. V lost 2 bases and J 4 bases, leaving 14 bases between the germline ends. This CDR3 has 15 amino acids. The CDR3, as DNA: TGTGCCAGCAGTTTAATGGGAACAGGGATCACTGAAGCTTTCTTT. Translating gives CASSLMGTGITEAFF.

The chain is built from TRBV27 and TRBJ2-7; D possibly corresponds to TRBD1 (5 bases). This CDR3 comprises 15 residues. V dropped 6 bases and J dropped 3 bases, with 18 bases sitting between them. Germline V gives CDR1 MNHEY, CDR2 SMNVEV (reference sequence). The CDR3 region is CASRVTGSPRYEQYF. The CDR3 region has the DNA TGTGCCAGCAGGGTTACAGGTAGCCCGCGCTACGAGCAGTACTTC.

The V gene is TRBV28, the J gene TRBJ2-1; D is unresolved. The CDR3 loop spans 15 amino acids. Trimming left V 7 bases short and J 0 bases short, with 13 bases between. The germline CDR1 and CDR2 sequences are MDHEN and SYDVKM. The CDR3 protein is CASTLVTLSYNEQFF. In nucleotides, the CDR3 is TGTGCCAGCACCCTAGTGACCCTCTCCTACAATGAGCAGTTCTTC.

This clonotype was detected ten times or more. The chain recombines TRBV28 with TRBJ2-1, with 9 bases identical to TRBD2. This CDR3 is built from 14 residues. Losses at the gene ends were 3 bases for V and 7 bases for J; bases not matched to a gene: 4. CDR1 is MDHEN and CDR2 is SYDVKM in the germline V gene. The CDR3 region is CASSLLAGDNEQFF. CDR3 DNA: TGTGCCAGCAGTTTGTTAGCGGGAGATAATGAGCAGTTCTTC. The full variable domain, rest sourced from reference TRBV28 and TRBJ2-1, is DVKVTQSSRYLVKRTGEKVFLECVQDMDHENMFWYRQDPGLGLRLIYFSYDVKMKEKGDIPEGYSVSREKKERFSLILESASTNQTSMYLCASSLLAGDNEQFFGPGTRLTVL.

This clonotype was recorded a few times. This chain connects TRBV29-1 to TRBJ2-7; D might be TRBD1 or TRBD2, each matching 5 bases. V shed 3 bases and J shed 7 bases, with 16 bases lying between them. CDR3 length: 13 residues. Germline CDR1 and CDR2: SQVTM and ANQGSEA. CDR3 residues: CSVDAGGWGEQYF. In DNA form, the CDR3 reads TGCAGCGTTGATGCCGGTGGTTGGGGGGAGCAGTACTTC.